One sample yielded the 17 T cell receptor beta chains listed below, sequenced in a study of CD8+ T cells in alopecia areata. Extraction of RNA preceded its reverse transcription into cDNA, which served as the sequencing template. Profiling relied on immunoSEQ multiplex PCR, and the TCRdb table lists in-frame clones only, not all of them. The sample carries around 160,000 clones, 80% to 90% recorded once. Sample: CD8+ T cells sorted from blood, taken at week 0. All receptors come from a human donor with alopecia areata.

This chain connects TRBV5-1 to TRBJ2-4; unclear D gene. V dropped 4 bases and J dropped 8 bases, with 16 bases sitting between them. Germline V gives CDR1 SGHRS, CDR2 YFSETQ. CDR3 size: 14 residues. The DNA for the CDR3 is TGCGCCAGCAGCCCCCCGCGAGATGGGGACATTCAGTACTTC. The encoded protein is CASSPPRDGDIQYF.

This chain links TRBV5-1 with TRBJ1-2; D might be TRBD1 (5 bases). CDR3 length: 16 amino acids. Germline CDR1 reads SGHRS; CDR2 reads YFSETQ. Between the trimmed V and J ends, which lost 6 bases and 2 bases, there was a span of 20 bases. As DNA, the CDR3 is TGCGCCAGCATAAATGACCTGGGGGGAGCAAACTATGGCTACACCTTC. Amino acids: CASINDLGGANYGYTF. Combining the CDR3 with reference TRBV5-1 and TRBJ1-2 gives the whole variable domain KAGVTQTPRYLIKTRGQQVTLSCSPISGHRSVSWYQQTPGQGLQFLFEYFSETQRNKGNFPGRFSGRQFSNSRSEMNVSTLELGDSALYLCASINDLGGANYGYTFGSGTRLTVV.

The genes are TRBV9 and TRBJ1-3; 8 bases agree with TRBD1. V lost 2 bases, J lost 4 bases, and 5 bases stayed unmatched. There are 15 residues in the CDR3. Germline V CDR1 and CDR2: SGDLS, YYNGEE. Here the CDR3 reads CASSVGQATGNTIYF. CDR3 DNA: TGTGCCAGCAGCGTGGGACAGGCAACGGGAAACACCATATATTTT. The whole variable domain, filled in from reference TRBV9 and TRBJ1-3, reads DSGVTQTPKHLITATGQRVTLRCSPRSGDLSVYWYQQSLDQGLQFLIQYYNGEERAKGNILERFSAQQFPDLHSELNLSSLELGDSALYFCASSVGQATGNTIYFGEGSWLTVV.

The chain couples TRBV9 to TRBJ2-3, with D tentatively TRBD1 (5 bases). The length of the CDR3 is 15 residues. The germline V gene encodes CDR1 SGDLS and CDR2 YYNGEE. Trimming cost V 3 bases and J 1 base, with 12 bases left between them. The CDR3 region is CASSAQGAGTDTQYF. The CDR3 DNA reads TGTGCCAGCAGCGCGCAAGGGGCAGGCACAGATACGCAGTATTTT.

The rearrangement uses TRBV30 and TRBJ2-7, with D possibly TRBD1 on 6 matching bases. V was pared by 1 base and J by 1 base, with 8 bases between. The CDR3 runs to 13 residues. CDR1 is GTSNPN and CDR2 is SVGIG in the germline V gene (reference sequence). This chain's CDR3 is CAWSGDRSYEQYF. CDR3 nucleotide sequence: TGTGCCTGGAGTGGAGACAGGTCCTACGAGCAGTACTTC.

This clone was observed a few times. V and J are TRBV13 and TRBJ2-1; D gene uncertain. The CDR3 totals 14 residues. V was shortened by 4 bases and J by 0 bases, with 7 bases between the two germline ends. CDR1 PRHDT and CDR2 FYEKMQ come from the germline V gene (reference sequence). The DNA for the CDR3 is TGTGCCAGCAGCTCAGAGATCTCCTACAATGAGCAGTTCTTC. Residues: CASSSEISYNEQFF. Full variable domain (outside the CDR3, taken from reference TRBV13 and TRBJ2-1): AAGVIQSPRHLIKEKRETATLKCYPIPRHDTVYWYQQGPGQDPQFLISFYEKMQSDKGSIPDRFSAQQFSDYHSELNMSSLELGDSALYFCASSSEISYNEQFFGPGTRLTVL.

This chain joins TRBV27 and TRBJ1-5, with no clear D. This CDR3 is 15 amino acids long. Germline CDR1 reads MNHEY; CDR2 reads SMNVEV (reference sequence). V was pared by 5 bases and J by 3 bases, with 14 bases between. CDR3 DNA sequence: TGTGCCAGCAGTCCCCCTGGGCAGTTCAATCAGCCCCAGCATTTT. Translating it yields CASSPPGQFNQPQHF.

This chain joins TRBV2 and TRBJ1-2; D possibly corresponds to TRBD1 (5 bases). With 6 bases removed from V and 4 bases from J, the gap between germline ends came to 12 bases. The germline CDR1 and CDR2 sequences are SNHLY and FYNNEI. This CDR3 region has 13 residues. The CDR3, as DNA: TGTGCCAGCAGCCTAGGGACGGCCTATGGCTACACCTTC. The encoded protein is CASSLGTAYGYTF.

A remark on this clone: Other DNA sequences in the sample encode the same CDR3. V usage is TRBV7-9 and J usage is TRBJ2-2, with D unclear. CDR1 SEHNR and CDR2 FQNEAQ come from the germline V gene (reference sequence). The V end was cut by 1 base, the J end by 6 bases, with 3 bases between. The CDR3 runs 12 residues. The CDR3 loop is CASSLGAGELFF. The CDR3 DNA reads TGTGCCAGCAGCTTAGGGGCCGGGGAGCTGTTTTTT.

V and J are TRBV5-4 and TRBJ2-3; TRBD2 might be the D (6 bases). From germline, CDR1 is SGHNT and CDR2 YYREEE (reference sequence). This CDR3 spans 16 amino acids. Trimming shortened V by 0 bases and J by 4 bases, and 15 bases separated the two germline ends. The CDR3 is CASSLELASVADTQYF. CDR3 bases: TGTGCCAGCAGCTTGGAGCTAGCGAGCGTCGCAGATACGCAGTATTTT.

V is TRBV27 and J is TRBJ2-7; D possibly corresponds to TRBD1 (6 bases). The CDR3 loop spans 12 amino acids. Germline V gives CDR1 MNHEY, CDR2 SMNVEV (reference sequence). The V end lost 2 bases, the J end lost 6 bases, and 8 bases lay between the germline ends. The CDR3 bases are TGTGCCAGCAGTTTACAGGGGTTCGAGCAGTACTTC. Residues: CASSLQGFEQYF.

The chain has TRBV4-1 and TRBJ2-5; TRBD1 matches 8 bases. Germline assignment: CDR1 MGHRA and CDR2 YSYEKL. V was clipped by 6 bases and J by 5 bases; unmatched bases: 14. The CDR3 sequence is 16 residues long. CDR3 sequence (DNA): TGCGCCAGCAGTGCCGGGACAGGCCTCCAACGGGAGACCCAGTACTTC. This encodes CASSAGTGLQRETQYF.

The V call is TRBV6-6, the J call TRBJ2-3; TRBD2 matches 10 bases. Germline V gene lookup returns CDR1 MNHNY and CDR2 SVGAGI (reference sequence). The CDR3 spans 15 residues. J was trimmed by 1 base and V by 6 bases; bases with no gene match: 4. As DNA, the CDR3 is TGTGCCAGCAGGGATGGACTAGCGGGCACAGATACGCAGTATTTT. The encoded protein is CASRDGLAGTDTQYF.

The chain recombines TRBV5-1 with TRBJ2-2; D gene ambiguous. Germline V gene sequence: CDR1 SGHRS, CDR2 YFSETQ. The CDR3 loop spans 12 amino acids. V was clipped by 6 bases and J by 8 bases, with 11 bases between them. The CDR3, as DNA: TGCGCCAGCACCAGCGACCCGGGGGAGCTGTTTTTT. Amino acid sequence: CASTSDPGELFF.

The chain couples TRBV6-5 to TRBJ1-4; possibly TRBD1 for D (5 bases). Germline V CDR1 and CDR2: MNHEY, SVGAGI. The V and J ends lost 8 bases and 6 bases respectively, with 16 bases between them. The CDR3 length is 14 residues. CDR3 sequence reads: CASSLGTDHEKLFF. The CDR3 region has the DNA TGTGCCAGCTCGCTCGGGACCGACCATGAAAAACTGTTTTTT.

The chain uses TRBV5-1 and TRBJ1-1; 12 bases are shared with TRBD1. Trimming cost V 4 bases and J 4 bases; bases outside gene matches: 5. This CDR3 is built from 15 residues. Germline V gene lookup returns CDR1 SGHRS and CDR2 YFSETQ. The CDR3 reads CASSEGQGARTEAFF. The CDR3 nucleotides read TGCGCCAGCAGCGAGGGACAGGGGGCTCGCACTGAAGCTTTCTTT.

The rearrangement joins TRBV19 to TRBJ1-5, with D tentatively TRBD1 (5 bases). The germline V gene encodes CDR1 LNHDA and CDR2 SQIVND (reference sequence). Trimming removed 4 bases from V and 6 bases from J, with 10 bases in between. This CDR3 has 13 amino acids. CDR3 residues: CASSTGDSQPQHF. The DNA of the CDR3 is TGTGCCAGTAGTACTGGGGACTCTCAGCCCCAGCATTTT.